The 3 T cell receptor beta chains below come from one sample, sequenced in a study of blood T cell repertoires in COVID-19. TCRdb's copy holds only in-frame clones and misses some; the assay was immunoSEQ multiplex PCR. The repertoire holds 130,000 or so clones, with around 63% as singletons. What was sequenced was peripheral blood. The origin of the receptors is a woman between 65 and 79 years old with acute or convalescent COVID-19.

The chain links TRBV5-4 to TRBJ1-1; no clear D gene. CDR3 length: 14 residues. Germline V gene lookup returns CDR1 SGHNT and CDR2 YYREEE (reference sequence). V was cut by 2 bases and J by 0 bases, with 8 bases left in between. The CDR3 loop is CASSFPLMNTEAFF. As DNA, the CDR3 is TGTGCCAGCAGCTTTCCACTGATGAACACTGAAGCTTTCTTT.

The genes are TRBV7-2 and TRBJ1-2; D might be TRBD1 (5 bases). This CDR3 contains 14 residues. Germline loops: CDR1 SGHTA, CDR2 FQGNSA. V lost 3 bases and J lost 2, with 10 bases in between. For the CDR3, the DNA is TGTGCCAGCAGCTTGGGGCGTGGGAACTATGGCTACACCTTC. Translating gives CASSLGRGNYGYTF.

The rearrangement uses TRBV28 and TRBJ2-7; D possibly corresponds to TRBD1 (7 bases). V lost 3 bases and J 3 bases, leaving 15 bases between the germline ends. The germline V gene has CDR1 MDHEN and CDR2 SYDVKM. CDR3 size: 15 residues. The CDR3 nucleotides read TGTGCCAGCAGTTTCAGGGGGGTATCGGGCTACGAGCAGTACTTC. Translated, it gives CASSFRGVSGYEQYF.